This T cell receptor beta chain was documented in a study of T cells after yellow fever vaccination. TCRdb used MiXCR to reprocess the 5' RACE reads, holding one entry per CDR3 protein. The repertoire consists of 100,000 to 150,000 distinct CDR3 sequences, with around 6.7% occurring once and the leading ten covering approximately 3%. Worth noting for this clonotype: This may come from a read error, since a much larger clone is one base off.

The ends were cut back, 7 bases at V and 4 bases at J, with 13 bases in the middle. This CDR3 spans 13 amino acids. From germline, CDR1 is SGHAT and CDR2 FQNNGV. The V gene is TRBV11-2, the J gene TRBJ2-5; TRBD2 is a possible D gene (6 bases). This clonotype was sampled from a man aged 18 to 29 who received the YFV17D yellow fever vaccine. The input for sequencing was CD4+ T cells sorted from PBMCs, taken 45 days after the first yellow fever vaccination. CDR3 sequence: CASNLAHLETQYF. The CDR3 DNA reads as TGTGCCAGCAATCTAGCGCACCTAGAGACCCAGTACTTC.